This is a list of T cell receptor beta chains from one sample in a study of PD-L1 blockade in urothelial cancer. TCRdb's copy holds only in-frame clones and misses some; the assay was immunoSEQ multiplex PCR. The table includes roughly 62,000 clones, roughly 82% detected once. This specimen consisted of PBMCs, obtained around atezolizumab (anti-PD-L1) treatment. The receptors shown here come from a man between 65 and 80 years old with urothelial cancer. The CDR3 runs from the conserved cysteine through the conserved F or W. D genes are given only for firm matches. Rows give clone size only sometimes, using once, few, many, or a class for an expanded clone.

CDR3: CASSIGQGGDYGYTF; DNA: TGTGCCAGTAGTATCGGGCAGGGAGGAGACTATGGCTACACCTTC; D: -; size: once; V: TRBV19; J: TRBJ1-2
CDR3: CSVDGGNRAGELFF; DNA: TGCAGCGTTGATGGGGGGAATCGGGCCGGGGAGCTGTTTTTT; D: -; size: -; V: TRBV29-1; J: TRBJ2-2
CDR3: CASSVALNRMNTGELFF; DNA: TGTGCCAGCAGCGTAGCATTGAACAGGATGAACACCGGGGAGCTGTTTTTT; D: -; size: -; V: TRBV9; J: TRBJ2-2
CDR3: CASRLQGGNEKLFF; DNA: TGTGCCAGCAGACTACAGGGGGGAAATGAAAAACTGTTTTTT; D: TRBD1; size: -; V: TRBV6-6; J: TRBJ1-4
CDR3: CASRWTGGRVAEAFF; DNA: TGTGCCAGCAGGTGGACAGGCGGGAGGGTCGCTGAAGCTTTCTTT; D: TRBD1; size: -; V: TRBV6-1; J: TRBJ1-1
CDR3: CASRNPYRDEKLFF; DNA: TGTGCCAGCAGAAACCCTTACAGGGATGAAAAACTGTTTTTT; D: -; size: -; V: TRBV6-1; J: TRBJ1-4
CDR3: CASSSLSTGELFF; DNA: TGTGCCAGCAGTAGCCTTTCTACCGGGGAGCTGTTTTTT; D: -; size: -; V: TRBV6-5; J: TRBJ2-2
CDR3: CASSMAGSEQYF; DNA: TGTGCCAGTAGTATGGCCGGGAGCGAGCAGTACTTC; D: -; size: -; V: TRBV19; J: TRBJ2-7
CDR3: CASSLQTGTEHEQFF; DNA: TGCGCCAGCAGCCTACAAACAGGGACGGAACATGAGCAGTTCTTC; D: -; size: -; V: TRBV5-1; J: TRBJ2-1
CDR3: CASSFAPRGPQHF; DNA: TGTGCCAGCAGTTTCGCCCCCCGAGGGCCCCAGCATTTT; D: -; size: -; V: TRBV6-5; J: TRBJ1-5
CDR3: CASSELTGGGQPQHF; DNA: TGTGCCAGCAGTGAACTGACAGGGGGCGGTCAGCCCCAGCATTTT; D: TRBD1; size: -; V: TRBV6-1; J: TRBJ1-5
CDR3: CASSWDRNTGELFF; DNA: TGTGCCAGCAGCTGGGACAGGAACACCGGGGAGCTGTTTTTT; D: TRBD1; size: -; V: TRBV6-1; J: TRBJ2-2
CDR3: CASSQGGYGYTF; DNA: TGTGCCAGCAGTCAGGGAGGCTATGGCTACACCTTC; D: -; size: -; V: TRBV2; J: TRBJ1-2
CDR3: CASSPSSYEQFF; DNA: TGTGCCAGCAGTCCCTCTTCGTATGAGCAGTTCTTC; D: -; size: -; V: TRBV27; J: TRBJ2-1
CDR3: CASSLLRGQGYTF; DNA: TGCGCCAGCAGCTTGCTGAGGGGGCAAGGCTACACCTTC; D: TRBD1; size: -; V: TRBV5-1; J: TRBJ1-2
CDR3: CAWSVSRDEQYF; DNA: TGTGCCTGGAGTGTGAGCAGGGACGAGCAGTACTTC; D: -; size: -; V: TRBV30; J: TRBJ2-7
CDR3: CASSKTGTASYEQYF; DNA: TGTGCCAGCAGTAAAACCGGGACAGCCTCCTACGAGCAGTACTTC; D: TRBD1; size: -; V: TRBV6-5; J: TRBJ2-7
CDR3: CASSWQNLRTGGDGYTF; DNA: TGCGCCAGCAGCTGGCAGAACCTCAGGACAGGGGGCGATGGCTACACCTTC; D: TRBD1; size: -; V: TRBV5-1; J: TRBJ1-2
CDR3: CASSLTGYGYTF; DNA: TGTGCCAGCAGTTTGACAGGGTATGGCTACACCTTC; D: TRBD1; size: -; V: TRBV28; J: TRBJ1-2
CDR3: CASSSRRQYTVGYTF; DNA: TGTGCCAGCAGTTCTCGAAGACAGTATACGGTGGGCTACACCTTC; D: -; size: -; V: TRBV28; J: TRBJ1-2
CDR3: CASSSLLATNEKLFF; DNA: TGTGCCAGCAGCAGCTTACTTGCAACTAATGAAAAACTGTTTTTT; D: -; size: -; V: TRBV5-6; J: TRBJ1-4
CDR3: CASSSTGIPTFPYEQYF; DNA: TGTGCCAGCAGCTCGACCGGGATCCCAACTTTTCCCTACGAGCAGTACTTC; D: -; size: -; V: TRBV7-9; J: TRBJ2-7
CDR3: CASWEGSSGNTIYF; DNA: TGTGCCAGCTGGGAGGGAAGCTCTGGAAACACCATATATTTT; D: -; size: -; V: TRBV28; J: TRBJ1-3
CDR3: CASSLRAGGQWNTGELFF; DNA: TGTGCCAGCAGTTTGAGGGCGGGAGGGCAGTGGAACACCGGGGAGCTGTTTTTT; D: TRBD2; size: -; V: TRBV27; J: TRBJ2-2
CDR3: CAFLAGSYEQYF; DNA: TGTGCCTTCCTAGCGGGAAGCTACGAGCAGTACTTC; D: TRBD2; size: -; V: TRBV30; J: TRBJ2-7
CDR3: CSVDQTGGGEKLFF; DNA: TGCAGCGTTGACCAGACAGGGGGGGGTGAAAAACTGTTTTTT; D: TRBD1; size: few; V: TRBV29-1; J: TRBJ1-4
CDR3: CASSPPGGANEKLFF; DNA: TGTGCCAGCAGCCCCCCGGGCGGGGCTAATGAAAAACTGTTTTTT; D: -; size: -; V: TRBV7-2; J: TRBJ1-4